The sequence of this TCR beta chain was determined in a study of CD8+ T cells in alopecia areata. Study observations and caveats: Numerous clones, expanded in lesions, remained in scalp and blood during tofacitinib.

cDNA reverse transcribed from extracted RNA served as the sequencing template. Profiling relied on immunoSEQ multiplex PCR, and the TCRdb table lists in-frame clones only, not all of them. The sample has 150,000 to 200,000 clones, roughly 60% seen once. Treatment here: oral pan-JAK inhibitor, 5-10 mg twice daily. It was from alopecia areata patients that lesional scalp punch biopsies and peripheral blood were collected. This clone has only one observation. Its antigen is not known. Trimming removed 4 bases from V and 5 bases from J; junction bases left unmatched: 7. The germline V gene encodes CDR1 GTSNPN and CDR2 SVGIG (reference sequence). This CDR3 is 14 amino acids long.

The chain combines TRBV30 with TRBJ2-2; 7 positions agree with TRBD1. The material was CD4+ T cells sorted from blood, obtained at week 24, from a patient treated with tofacitinib. The sequence was obtained from a human donor with alopecia areata. The CDR3 bases are TGTGCCTGGATGAGACAGGGTATTACCGGGGAGCTGTTTTTT. Encoded protein: CAWMRQGITGELFF.